This T cell receptor (beta chain) is from a study of cytomegalovirus exposure and HLA in healthy donors. Regarding the study as a whole: Researchers catalogued roughly 170 TCR beta chains as cytomegalovirus-associated.

Only one count was recorded for this clone. Its antigen is not identified. Both 60 Vbeta primers and 13 Jbeta primers went into the PCR. Profiled with immunoSEQ multiplex PCR; TCRdb holds only in-frame clones, not every one. The profile shows about 190,000 clones, around 83% of them singletons. The CDR3 contains 15 residues. From germline, CDR1 is MNHEY and CDR2 SMNVEV (reference sequence). V lost 6 bases and J 8 bases, leaving 22 bases between the germline ends. The receptor was isolated from a woman younger than 35 in good health and CMV-seronegative. The genes are TRBV27 and TRBJ1-2; the D gene is possibly TRBD1 (5 bases). Sequenced sample: PBMCs. The CDR3 spells CASSQINQGRGGYTF. The CDR3 DNA follows: TGTGCCAGCAGCCAAATCAACCAGGGTCGAGGAGGCTACACCTTC.